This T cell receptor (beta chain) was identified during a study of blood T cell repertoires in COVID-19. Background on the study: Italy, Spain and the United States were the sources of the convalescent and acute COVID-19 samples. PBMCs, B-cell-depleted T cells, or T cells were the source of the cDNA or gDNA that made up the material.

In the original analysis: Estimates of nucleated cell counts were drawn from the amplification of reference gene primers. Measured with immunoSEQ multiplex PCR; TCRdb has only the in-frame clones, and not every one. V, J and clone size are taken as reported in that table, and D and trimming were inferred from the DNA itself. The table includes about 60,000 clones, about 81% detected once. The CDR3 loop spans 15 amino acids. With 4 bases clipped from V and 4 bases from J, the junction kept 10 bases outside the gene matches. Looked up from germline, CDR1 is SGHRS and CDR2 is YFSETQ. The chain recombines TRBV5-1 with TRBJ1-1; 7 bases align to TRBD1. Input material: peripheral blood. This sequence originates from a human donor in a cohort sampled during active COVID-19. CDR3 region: CASSQNRGWGTEAFF. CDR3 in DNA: TGCGCCAGCAGCCAAAACAGGGGTTGGGGCACTGAAGCTTTCTTT. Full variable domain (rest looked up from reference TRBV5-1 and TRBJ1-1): KAGVTQTPRYLIKTRGQQVTLSCSPISGHRSVSWYQQTPGQGLQFLFEYFSETQRNKGNFPGRFSGRQFSNSRSEMNVSTLELGDSALYLCASSQNRGWGTEAFFGQGTRLTVV.